The clone carrying this TCR beta chain occurred a few times. These data come from a study of blood T cell repertoires in COVID-19. Study as a whole: PBMCs, B-cell-depleted T cells, or T cells were the source of the cDNA or gDNA that made up the material.

Germline V gene lookup returns CDR1 LNHNV and CDR2 YYDKDF (reference sequence). The length of the CDR3 is 14 residues. V lost 5 bases to trimming and J lost 0 bases, with 10 bases between them. Clones were sequenced by immunoSEQ multiplex PCR, and TCRdb holds only the in-frame ones, with some missing. The sample holds roughly 79,000 clones; approximately 78% are singletons and the top ten take around 7.2%. The chain employs TRBV15 and TRBJ1-1; possibly TRBD1 for D (5 bases). The TCR comes from a human donor in a cohort sampled during active COVID-19. Material for sequencing was peripheral blood. The CDR3 DNA follows: TGTGCCACCAGCCGGGGGGGGATGAACACTGAAGCTTTCTTT. It codes for CATSRGGMNTEAFF.